This record covers a single T cell receptor (beta chain). Its antigen is currently unknown. The sample belongs to a study of quantifying T cell responses using KT2 cells. On the study more broadly: TCR alpha and beta constant-region primers primed reverse transcription of RNA. The second PCR was a qPCR stopped at a predetermined fluorescence threshold.

Study outcomes and limitations: KT2 clone alpha and beta sequence counts scaled linearly with input KT2 cell number.

A single-stranded UMI oligo with SP2 sequence was ligated to cDNA 3' ends. The first PCR ran roughly 4 cycles with an equimolar RC1.1 and RC1.2 beta primer mix. One entry per CDR3 protein, called by TCRdb with MiXCR from the UMI-ligation and nested PCR reads. The table shows fewer than 50,000 distinct CDR3 sequences, with around a tenth occurring only once. KT2, a clone with a known TCR, was spiked into unfractionated PBMC. The germline V and J ends were trimmed by 5 bases and 2 bases, with 12 bases remaining between them. The CDR3 consists of 14 residues. Looked up from germline, CDR1 is KGHDR and CDR2 is SFDVKD.

The receptor was isolated from a human donor. The rearrangement uses TRBV24-1 and TRBJ2-7; a weak D match, TRBD1 (7 bases). The source material was PBMCs spiked with cells of the T cell clone KT2. Here the CDR3 reads CATSGGTDAYEQYF. The DNA of the CDR3 is TGTGCCACCAGTGGCGGGACAGATGCCTACGAGCAGTACTTC.